This is a list of T cell receptor beta chains from one sample in a study of CD8 T cells in ankylosing spondylitis. MiXCR was run by TCRdb on the 5' RACE reads, yielding one entry per CDR3 protein. The table has around 220,000 distinct CDR3 sequences, 18% seen once. Sequenced input: blood, either unsorted or a sorted T cell fraction (not recorded which). These receptors were taken from a male donor with ankylosing spondylitis. CDR3s include the opening cysteine and the closing phenylalanine or tryptophan. The D gene is left open where the match is weak. Some rows have no size entry. The others give once, few or many, or a class for an expanded clone.

J,size,D,V,CDR3,DNA
TRBJ2-2,few,-,TRBV30,CAWNEVAPAGELFF,TGTGCCTGGAATGAGGTCGCCCCGGCCGGGGAGCTGTTTTTT
TRBJ2-7,few,TRBD2,TRBV11-2,CASSLGVGLAGSYEQYF,TGTGCCAGCAGCTTAGGGGTCGGACTAGCGGGGTCCTACGAGCAGTACTTC
TRBJ2-7,few,-,TRBV12-3/TRBV12-4,CASSLLQGPSSYEQYF,TGTGCCAGCAGTCTCCTCCAGGGGCCCAGCTCCTACGAGCAGTACTTC
TRBJ2-2,few,-,TRBV27,CASSLWGGELFF,TGTGCCAGCAGTTTATGGGGCGGGGAGCTGTTTTTT
TRBJ2-5,-,-,TRBV29-1,CSVQIQAQYF,TGCAGCGTTCAGATCCAGGCCCAGTACTTC
TRBJ2-5,few,-,TRBV6-5,CASSYRGVRETQYF,TGTGCCAGCAGTTACCGCGGGGTGCGAGAGACCCAGTACTTC
TRBJ2-7,-,-,TRBV7-9,CASSHTQGGPGEQYF,TGTGCCAGCAGCCACACGCAGGGGGGTCCGGGGGAGCAGTACTTC
TRBJ2-2,-,-,TRBV2,CATQGSYNTGELFF,TGTGCCACACAAGGGTCCTACAACACCGGGGAGCTGTTTTTT
TRBJ2-1,few,-,TRBV20-1,CSARSKTLTYNEQFF,TGCAGTGCTAGGTCAAAGACCCTTACCTACAATGAGCAGTTCTTC
TRBJ2-1,-,-,TRBV6-5,CASSSNAGITPYNEQFF,TGTGCCAGCAGTTCTAACGCCGGGATAACACCCTACAATGAGCAGTTCTTC
TRBJ1-1,few,-,TRBV12-3/TRBV12-4,CASSATWQEGEAFF,TGTGCCAGCAGCGCCACCTGGCAGGAAGGTGAAGCTTTCTTT
TRBJ2-3,-,-,TRBV4-3,CASSQARGGLADTQYF,TGCGCCAGCAGCCAAGCCAGGGGAGGACTAGCAGATACGCAGTATTTT
TRBJ1-5,few,-,TRBV12-3/TRBV12-4,CASSFVLRGNQPQHF,TGTGCCAGCAGTTTTGTACTCCGGGGCAATCAGCCCCAGCATTTT
TRBJ2-5,-,-,TRBV4-1,CASSRLWGGQEETQYF,TGCGCCAGCAGCCGTCTCTGGGGGGGACAGGAAGAGACCCAGTACTTC
TRBJ1-5,-,-,TRBV12-3/TRBV12-4,CASSLGSYNQPQHF,TGTGCCAGCAGTTTGGGGTCCTACAATCAGCCCCAGCATTTT
TRBJ2-1,few,TRBD2,TRBV5-1,CASSLEIAGGGEQFF,TGCGCCAGCAGCTTGGAAATAGCGGGGGGTGGTGAGCAGTTCTTC
TRBJ1-2,-,TRBD1,TRBV5-1,CASSGGTGGLYGYTF,TGCGCCAGCAGCGGAGGGACAGGGGGACTCTATGGCTACACCTTC
TRBJ2-5,many,-,TRBV11-2,CASSLDWGIQETQYF,TGTGCCAGCAGCTTAGATTGGGGGATACAAGAGACCCAGTACTTC
TRBJ2-5,few,-,TRBV12-3/TRBV12-4,CASSLDYQGETQYF,TGTGCCAGCAGTTTAGACTACCAAGGAGAGACCCAGTACTTC
TRBJ1-5,-,-,TRBV28,CASSYDGSQPQHF,TGTGCCAGCAGTTATGACGGCTCTCAGCCCCAGCATTTT
TRBJ1-1,-,-,TRBV27,CASSLSAGYGTEAFF,TGTGCCAGCAGTTTATCGGCGGGGTACGGCACTGAAGCTTTCTTT
TRBJ1-1,few,-,TRBV7-9,CASSLGGPTGTEAFF,TGTGCCAGCAGCTTGGGCGGGCCCACTGGCACTGAAGCTTTCTTT
TRBJ2-2,few,-,TRBV12-3/TRBV12-4,CASSPSGLLTGELFF,TGTGCCAGCAGTCCCTCGGGACTGCTCACCGGGGAGCTGTTTTTT
TRBJ1-2,-,-,TRBV7-9,CASSLTGTELEYGYTF,TGTGCCAGCAGCTTGACCGGGACGGAGCTCGAGTATGGCTACACCTTC
TRBJ1-5,few,-,TRBV4-1,CASSQVGGNQPQHF,TGCGCCAGCAGCCAAGTTGGGGGCAATCAGCCCCAGCATTTT
TRBJ2-1,-,TRBD2,TRBV20-1,CSASPSGSYYNEQFF,TGCAGTGCTTCCCCGAGCGGGAGTTACTACAATGAGCAGTTCTTC
TRBJ1-5,few,TRBD1,TRBV5-1,CASSWTGQRNQPQHF,TGCGCCAGCAGCTGGACAGGTCAGCGCAATCAGCCCCAGCATTTT
TRBJ2-1,few,-,TRBV6-2/TRBV6-3,CASSYLLSLNEQFF,TGTGCCAGCAGTTATCTACTTAGCCTCAATGAGCAGTTCTTC
TRBJ2-7,-,TRBD1,TRBV6-1,CASSEWVDRVYEQYF,TGTGCCAGCAGTGAATGGGTTGACAGGGTCTACGAGCAGTACTTC
TRBJ2-7,-,TRBD2,TRBV19,CASSIFLAGAYEQYF,TGTGCCAGTAGTATTTTCCTAGCGGGAGCCTACGAGCAGTACTTC
TRBJ2-7,few,TRBD2,TRBV5-1,CASSLVGGASYEQYF,TGCGCCAGCAGCTTGGTCGGGGGGGCATCCTACGAGCAGTACTTC
TRBJ2-3,-,-,TRBV28,CASTTSGADTQYF,TGTGCCAGCACTACGAGCGGTGCAGATACGCAGTATTTT
TRBJ2-5,few,-,TRBV4-2,CASSQELVVGVDPSRLLQETQYF,TGTGCCAGCAGCCAAGAGCTGGTCGTAGGGGTAGACCCTAGCCGTCTCCTACAAGAGACCCAGTACTTC
TRBJ2-7,many,TRBD2,TRBV12-3/TRBV12-4,CASSSPTSGRLYEQYF,TGTGCCAGCAGTTCTCCGACTAGCGGGAGGTTGTACGAGCAGTACTTC
TRBJ2-3,-,-,TRBV6-6,CASTPGSSDTQYF,TGTGCCAGCACCCCAGGATCTTCCGATACGCAGTATTTT
TRBJ2-6,few,-,TRBV9,CASRKPGANVLTF,TGTGCCAGCAGGAAACCTGGGGCCAACGTCCTGACTTTC
TRBJ2-1,-,TRBD1,TRBV20-1,CSARSPPTGASYNEQFF,TGCAGTGCTAGATCCCCTCCGACAGGGGCCTCCTACAATGAGCAGTTCTTC
TRBJ2-1,many,TRBD2,TRBV12-3/TRBV12-4,CASIAGLSYNEQFF,TGTGCCAGCATAGCGGGCCTCTCCTACAATGAGCAGTTCTTC
TRBJ2-2,many,-,TRBV29-1,CSVEEEGSGSSTGELFF,TGCAGCGTTGAAGAAGAAGGGTCGGGCTCCTCCACCGGGGAGCTGTTTTTT
TRBJ2-7,few,TRBD2,TRBV29-1,CSVMSGGRSYEQYF,TGCAGCGTTATGAGCGGGGGGCGCTCCTACGAGCAGTACTTC
TRBJ2-3,few,-,TRBV7-6,CASGPDRVADTQYF,TGTGCCAGCGGTCCTGATCGGGTCGCAGATACGCAGTATTTT
TRBJ2-1,few,-,TRBV29-1,CSVGRVAYNEQFF,TGCAGCGTTGGACGGGTAGCCTACAATGAGCAGTTCTTC
TRBJ2-7,-,-,TRBV5-5,CASSLSVGYEQYF,TGTGCCAGCAGCTTGTCGGTAGGTTACGAGCAGTACTTC